The next 25 T cell receptor beta chains were all read from a single sample in a study of T-cell reconstitution after alpha-beta-depleted transplantation in children. Preparation of the TCRbeta library was carried out with unique molecular identifiers. Via MiXCR, TCRdb re-called the PCR reads, giving one row per CDR3 protein. The sample contains roughly 790,000 distinct CDR3 sequences, around 17% of which appear only once. The sequences come from PBMCs, mostly from graft donor cells, collected 360 days after TCRalphabeta/CD19-depleted stem cell transplant. The receptors shown here come from a male patient younger than 18 who had a stem cell transplant for acute lymphoblastic leukemia, so the T cells may come from the graft donor.

This clonotype was seen a few times. The rearrangement uses TRBV14 and TRBJ2-3, with TRBD2 identical over 7 bases. This CDR3 is 18 amino acids long. Germline assignment: CDR1 SGHDN and CDR2 FVKESK. With 3 bases clipped from V and 1 base from J, the junction kept 13 bases outside the gene matches. This CDR3 reads CASSHRGLAVGGTDTQYF. CDR3 nucleotide sequence: TGTGCCAGCAGCCACAGAGGGCTAGCGGTAGGAGGCACAGATACGCAGTATTTT.

In this sample, this clonotype turned up a few times. CDR3 DNA: TGTGCCAGTAGTATCCTACCACCGGGACTAGCGGGAGGATCCTACAATGAGCAGTTCTTC. Translated: CASSILPPGLAGGSYNEQFF. The chain employs TRBV19 and TRBJ2-1; 15 bases are a match to TRBD2. The length of the CDR3 is 20 residues. V trimming: 3 bases; J trimming: 1 base; junction bases outside the gene matches: 10. Germline V lookup: CDR1 LNHDA, CDR2 SQIVND (reference sequence).

Comment on this clonotype: Being one base from a much bigger clone, this may be a read error. The gene calls are TRBV7-2 and TRBJ2-1; D not resolved. The germline V gene encodes CDR1 SGHTA and CDR2 FQGNSA. This CDR3 is 13 amino acids long. CDR3 protein: CASTYYLSNEQVF. The CDR3 bases are TGTGCCAGCACCTACTACTTAAGCAATGAGCAGGTCTTC. Combining the CDR3 with reference TRBV7-2 and TRBJ2-1 gives the whole variable domain GAGVSQSPSNKVTEKGKDVELRCDPISGHTALYWYRQSLGQGLEFLIYFQGNSAPDKSGLPSDRFSAERTGGSVSTLTIQRTQQEDSAVYLCASTYYLSNEQVFGPGTRLTVL.

The chain joins TRBV5-1 to TRBJ2-7, with 10 bases matching TRBD1. The CDR3 has 12 amino acids. CDR1 and CDR2 (germline): SGHRS, YFSETQ. With 5 bases clipped from V and 6 bases from J, the junction kept 2 bases outside the gene matches. This CDR3 reads CASRGTGVEQYF. The DNA for the CDR3 is TGCGCCAGCAGGGGGACAGGGGTCGAGCAGTACTTC.

This chain connects TRBV24-1 to TRBJ2-3; D is unresolved. The CDR3 contains 18 residues. Trimming removed 2 bases from V and 0 bases from J, with 17 bases in between. Germline loops: CDR1 KGHDR, CDR2 SFDVKD. CDR3 sequence: CATSDWTLTGASTDTQYF. The CDR3 coding sequence is TGTGCCACCAGTGATTGGACCCTAACCGGAGCTAGCACAGATACGCAGTATTTT.

Here the CDR3 DNA reads TGTGCCAGCAGCTCGCGGGACAGTGAAGCTTTCTTT. It yields the protein CASSSRDSEAFF. The rearrangement joins TRBV7-9 to TRBJ1-1, with 7 bases that match TRBD1. The CDR3 contains 12 residues. Germline lookup yields CDR1 SEHNR and CDR2 FQNEAQ (reference sequence). The ends lost 4 bases at V and 7 bases at J; junction bases unmatched: 3.

This clonotype was observed a handful of times. The chain combines TRBV6-5 with TRBJ1-6; tentatively, D is TRBD1 (5 bases). The CDR3 consists of 14 residues. Germline-derived CDR1 and CDR2 are MNHEY and SVGAGI. V was pared by 1 base and J by 8 bases, with 9 bases between. The CDR3 DNA sequence: TGTGCCAGCAGTTACTTCGGCAGGGATTCACCCCTCCACTTT. This gives the protein CASSYFGRDSPLHF.

The chain carries TRBV5-1 and TRBJ2-3; D not certain. CDR3 length: 18 residues. Per germline, CDR1 SGHRS and CDR2 YFSETQ. Trimming cost V 0 bases and J 0 bases, with 17 bases left between them. CDR3: CASSLASQWLASTDTQYF. Written as DNA, the CDR3 is TGCGCCAGCAGCTTGGCGAGTCAGTGGCTGGCTAGCACAGATACGCAGTATTTT. Full variable domain (outside the CDR3, taken from reference TRBV5-1 and TRBJ2-3): KAGVTQTPRYLIKTRGQQVTLSCSPISGHRSVSWYQQTPGQGLQFLFEYFSETQRNKGNFPGRFSGRQFSNSRSEMNVSTLELGDSALYLCASSLASQWLASTDTQYFGPGTRLTVL.

Worth noting for this clonotype: One base away lies a much larger clone, so this may be a sequencing read error. The conserved closing phenylalanine or tryptophan is absent in this CDR3, likely reflecting a read error. For the CDR3, the DNA is TGTGCCAGCAGCCCCGGGACAGGGCTGAGCAATCAGCCCCAGCATTAT. Translating it yields CASSPGTGLSNQPQHY. The V and J genes are TRBV7-9 and TRBJ1-5; 9 bases map to TRBD1. The germline V gene has CDR1 SEHNR and CDR2 FQNEAQ (reference sequence). The CDR3 contains 16 residues. J lost 1 base, V lost 5 bases, and 6 bases had no gene match.

This clonotype came up a few times. The CDR3 coding sequence is TGTGCCAGCAGCTTTCGGACAGGGTGGGGGAACGCGCCTCAAGAGACCCAGTACTTC. The encoded protein is CASSFRTGWGNAPQETQYF. The chain employs TRBV9 and TRBJ2-5; 8 positions match TRBD1. V lost 4 bases and J lost 2; bases outside the gene matches: 19. Germline lookup yields CDR1 SGDLS and CDR2 YYNGEE. CDR3 size: 19 residues.

In this sample, this clonotype turned up once. In DNA, the CDR3 is TGCGCCAGCAGCCACTCCGGGCCACAACCAGAGACCCAGTACTTC. It yields the protein CASSHSGPQPETQYF. The gene calls are TRBV5-1 and TRBJ2-5; D uncertain. Trimming stripped 4 bases from V and 4 bases from J, with 17 bases between. The CDR3 extends over 15 amino acids. CDR1 is SGHRS and CDR2 is YFSETQ in the germline V gene.

This clonotype was counted between two and nine times. The J gene is TRBJ1-5, the V gene TRBV20-1, with a weak D call TRBD1 (5 bases). The CDR3 sequence is 19 residues long. Germline-derived CDR1 and CDR2 are DFQATT and SNEGSKA (reference sequence). Trimming pared 1 base from V and 0 bases from J, leaving 22 bases between. DNA of the CDR3: TGCAGTGCTAGAGCCCGACCGGGACCTGCGAGGGGTAGCAATCAGCCCCAGCATTTT. This encodes CSARARPGPARGSNQPQHF.

The chain recombines TRBV10-3 with TRBJ2-7; D might be TRBD2 (6 bases). Deletions cut 5 bases from V and 1 base from J, with 15 bases between. CDR3 length: 15 residues. Germline-derived CDR1 and CDR2 are ENHRY and SYGVKD. Here the CDR3 DNA reads TGTGCCATCAGTTCGGAGGGGATTAGGTCCTACGAGCAGTACTTC. It is translated as CAISSEGIRSYEQYF.

This clonotype was observed at least ten times. This rearrangement joins TRBV29-1 to TRBJ2-2; D is perhaps TRBD1 (6 bases). The CDR3 contains 14 residues. In germline, CDR1 is SQVTM, CDR2 ANQGSEA. Trimming took off 2 bases at V and 4 bases at J, with 11 bases between the two ends. DNA of the CDR3: TGCAGCGTTGAACAGGGGCAAGCCACCGGGGAGCTGTTTTTT. The encoded protein is CSVEQGQATGELFF.

V is TRBV25-1 and J is TRBJ2-7; D unresolved. Trimming pared 0 bases from V and 11 bases from J, leaving 8 bases between. The CDR3 runs to 11 residues. Germline V gives CDR1 MGHDK, CDR2 SYGVNS. The CDR3 region is CASSEYSLKYF. In nucleotides, the CDR3 is TGTGCCAGCAGTGAATATAGCCTTAAGTACTTC.

The chain combines TRBV18 with TRBJ2-2; D gene uncertain. The V gene lost 3 bases and the J gene lost 6 bases, with 8 bases spanning the gap. The CDR3 sequence is 13 residues long. Germline values: CDR1 KGHSH, CDR2 LQKENI. CDR3 nucleotide sequence: TGTGCCAGCTCACCTCAGGTCTCCGGGGAGCTGTTTTTT. This sequence encodes CASSPQVSGELFF.

The chain recombines TRBV4-1 with TRBJ2-7; TRBD1 matches at 9 bases. Germline CDR1 MGHRA, CDR2 YSYEKL. J gave up 6 bases and V 3 bases, and 12 bases lay outside the gene matches. This CDR3 has 16 residues. The CDR3: CASSQPGTGTFLEQYF. CDR3 sequence (DNA): TGCGCCAGCAGCCAGCCCGGGACAGGGACCTTCCTCGAGCAGTACTTC.

This clonotype was seen only a few times. The V gene is TRBV5-1, the J gene TRBJ2-1, with 11 bases matching TRBD1. J was trimmed by 5 bases and V by 4 bases; bases with no gene match: 8. This CDR3 spans 16 amino acids. Germline V gene lookup returns CDR1 SGHRS and CDR2 YFSETQ. The CDR3 reads CASSGRTGGANNEQFF. The CDR3 bases are TGCGCCAGCAGCGGGAGGACAGGGGGCGCAAACAATGAGCAGTTCTTC.

Comment on this clonotype: Possible read error: a much larger clone is one base away. This chain links TRBV29-1 with TRBJ2-1; 10 bases line up with TRBD2. Germline V gene lookup returns CDR1 SQVTM and CDR2 ANQGSEA. The CDR3 length is 11 residues. Trimming at V came to 7 bases and at J to 11 bases, leaving 5 bases not matched to a gene. CDR3 residues: CSGTSGTKQFF. For the CDR3, the DNA is TGCAGCGGGACTAGCGGTACTAAGCAGTTCTTC.

The J gene is TRBJ2-3, the V gene TRBV20-1, with 10 bases identical to TRBD2. V was pared by 2 bases and J by 4 bases, with 15 bases of the junction left unmatched. Germline lookup yields CDR1 DFQATT and CDR2 SNEGSKA (reference sequence). The CDR3 is 18 residues long. The CDR3 sequence is CSARTTLAGVWRADTQYF. CDR3 nucleotides: TGCAGTGCTAGAACCACCCTAGCGGGAGTTTGGCGGGCAGATACGCAGTATTTT.

The CDR3 region has the DNA TGTGCCAGCACTCCGGGCGGGAGCACCTACAATGAGCAGTTCTTC. Protein: CASTPGGSTYNEQFF. This rearrangement joins TRBV12-3 or TRBV12-4 to TRBJ2-1; TRBD2 matches 7 bases. V lost 7 bases and J lost 2; bases outside the gene matches: 8. The CDR3 covers 15 residues.

The V gene is TRBV5-1, the J gene TRBJ2-5; 8 positions match TRBD2. The V and J ends lost 4 bases and 5 bases, in that order; junction bases with no gene match: 7. There are 14 residues in the CDR3. Germline-derived CDR1 and CDR2 are SGHRS and YFSETQ. The DNA for the CDR3 is TGCGCCAGCAGCCCTCGGACTAGCTGGGAGACCCAGTACTTC. It codes for CASSPRTSWETQYF.

The J gene is TRBJ2-1, the V gene TRBV20-1; TRBD2 agrees at 10 bases. CDR3 size: 17 residues. V was pared by 0 bases and J by 6 bases, with 11 bases of the junction left unmatched. Germline V CDR1 and CDR2: DFQATT, SNEGSKA (reference sequence). The CDR3 sequence: CSARDFQRGGPGNEQFF. The CDR3 coding sequence is TGCAGTGCTAGAGATTTTCAGCGGGGGGGCCCGGGCAATGAGCAGTTCTTC.

Only a few counts were recorded for this clonotype. The rearrangement uses TRBV12-3 or TRBV12-4 and TRBJ2-7; TRBD1 agrees at 9 bases. The CDR3 runs 15 residues. Germline trimming cut 5 bases from V and 7 bases from J; bases unmatched to any gene: 12. This chain's CDR3 is CASSDIRDRVNEQYF. For the CDR3, the DNA is TGTGCCAGCAGTGACATCCGGGACAGGGTAAATGAGCAGTACTTC.

This chain links TRBV20-1 with TRBJ2-7; 10 nucleotides agree with TRBD2. CDR3 length equals 15 residues. CDR1 is DFQATT, CDR2 SNEGSKA, per germline (reference sequence). The V and J ends lost 4 bases and 7 bases, in that order; junction bases with no gene match: 13. CDR3 sequence reads: CSATLWASGSGEQYF. CDR3 bases: TGCAGTGCTACCCTTTGGGCTAGCGGGAGCGGAGAGCAGTACTTC.